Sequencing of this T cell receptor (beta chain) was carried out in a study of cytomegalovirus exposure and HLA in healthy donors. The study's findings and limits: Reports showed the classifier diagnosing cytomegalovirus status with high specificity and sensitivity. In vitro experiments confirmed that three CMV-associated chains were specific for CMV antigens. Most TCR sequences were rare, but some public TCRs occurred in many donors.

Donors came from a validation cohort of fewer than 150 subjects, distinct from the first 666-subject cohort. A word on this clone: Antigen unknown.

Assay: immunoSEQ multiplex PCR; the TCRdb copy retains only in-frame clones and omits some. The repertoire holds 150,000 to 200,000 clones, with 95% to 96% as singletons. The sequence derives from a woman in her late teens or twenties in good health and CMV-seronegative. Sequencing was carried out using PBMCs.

The chain's CDR3 is CASSFSGQVYNSPLHF. The CDR3, as DNA: TGTGCCAGCAGCTTCAGCGGGCAGGTTTATAATTCACCCCTCCACTTT. This rearrangement joins TRBV5-6 to TRBJ1-6; unclear D gene. The ends were cut back, 2 bases at V and 4 bases at J, with 13 bases in the middle. CDR1 is SGHDT and CDR2 is YYEEEE in the germline V gene. The CDR3 runs 16 residues.